These T cell receptor beta chains were read from a single sample in a study of T cells in Graves' hyperthyroidism and ophthalmopathy. TCRdb called the multiplex PCR reads again in MiXCR, with one record for every CDR3 protein. Of hundreds of thousands of distinct CDR3 sequences listed, 45% are singletons. The sequenced material came from peripheral blood or thyroid tissue (not recorded which). The receptors were sampled from an adult man with Graves' disease, either hyperthyroidism or ophthalmopathy (not recorded which). Both conserved end residues are part of each CDR3. Each record gives: J gene, D gene, clone size, V gene, CDR3 DNA, CDR3 protein. A D gene is named only where the DNA matches it firmly. Part of the rows lack a size; the others show once, few, many or a class for expanded clones.

TRBJ2-7,NA,NA,TRBV7-9,TGTGCCAGCAGCCCCGAGGGTCTCGGGACCTACGAGCAGTACTTC,CASSPEGLGTYEQYF
TRBJ1-1,NA,many,TRBV10-3,TGTGCCATCAGTGAGTCGACTGGGACGGCTTTCTTT,CAISESTGTAFF
TRBJ1-1,NA,NA,TRBV14,TGTGCCAGCAGTCAAGGGGATCACACTGAAGCTTTCTTT,CASSQGDHTEAFF
TRBJ1-3,NA,NA,TRBV10-1,TGCGCCAGCAGTGAGTCCGTGGGGGTATCTGGAAACACCATATATTTT,CASSESVGVSGNTIYF
TRBJ1-1,NA,many,TRBV12-3/TRBV12-4,TGTGCCAGCAGCTTTGGGTCGAACACTGAAGCTTTCTTT,CASSFGSNTEAFF
TRBJ1-2,TRBD1,NA,TRBV13,TGTGCCAGCAGCTTGACAGGGGCCCTCCTTGGCTACACCTTC,CASSLTGALLGYTF
TRBJ2-2,NA,NA,TRBV12-5,TGTGCTAGTGGTTTGGTACGGGAGCTGTTTTTT,CASGLVRELFF
TRBJ2-7,NA,many,TRBV7-2,TGTGCCAGCAGCCCACCAATGGGGCAAGCGAAATCCTACGAGCAGTACTTC,CASSPPMGQAKSYEQYF
TRBJ2-7,NA,few,TRBV7-8,TGTGCCAGCAGCTTTTATATCTCCTACGAGCAGTACTTC,CASSFYISYEQYF
TRBJ1-2,NA,NA,TRBV19,TGTGCCAGTACCTTAGGACAGTTTAACTATGGCTACACCTTC,CASTLGQFNYGYTF
TRBJ1-1,TRBD1,NA,TRBV20-1,TGCAGTGCTGTACCCACACAGGGGCGTCTCTTT,CSAVPTQGRLF
TRBJ2-7,NA,NA,TRBV2,TGTGCCAGCAGTAGATACAACTCCTACGAGCAGTACTTC,CASSRYNSYEQYF
TRBJ1-1,TRBD1,NA,TRBV7-9,TGTGCCAGCAGCCCTGACAGGGGGGAGAACACTGAAGCTTTCTTT,CASSPDRGENTEAFF
TRBJ2-5,TRBD2,NA,TRBV10-3,TGTGCCAGCAGATCGGGACTAGCGGGGGGAGAGACCCAGTACTTC,CASRSGLAGGETQYF
TRBJ2-7,TRBD1,NA,TRBV5-1,TGCGCCAGCAGCTTGGAAGGGACAGGGGTCCTCTCCTCCTACGAGCAGTACTTC,CASSLEGTGVLSSYEQYF
TRBJ1-1,TRBD1,NA,TRBV7-8,TGTGCCTCCCATGCCGAATGGGACAGGGACACTGAAGCTTTCTTT,CASHAEWDRDTEAFF
TRBJ2-2,TRBD1,NA,TRBV29-1,TGCAGCGCACAGACAGGGCGGGACACCGGGGAGCTGTTTTTT,CSAQTGRDTGELFF
TRBJ2-7,NA,many,TRBV7-8,TGTGCCAGCAGCTTTCAGGGATACGAGCAGTACTTC,CASSFQGYEQYF
TRBJ2-5,TRBD2,NA,TRBV10-3,TGTGCCATCAGTGAGCGGGGGGGCCGGGAGACCCAGTACTTC,CAISERGGRETQYF
TRBJ1-4,NA,NA,TRBV15,TGTGCCACCAGCAGAGATCGGACAGTAGCTGAAAAACTGTTTTTT,CATSRDRTVAEKLFF
TRBJ2-7,NA,few,TRBV7-9,TGTGCCAGCAGCTCGACAGGAATCTACGAGCAGTACTTC,CASSSTGIYEQYF
TRBJ2-5,NA,NA,TRBV21-1,TGTGCCAGCAGCATCGACGGGGGAGAGACCCAGTACTTC,CASSIDGGETQYF
TRBJ1-6,TRBD1,few,TRBV7-4,TGTGCCAGCAGCCAAGACCGGGACAGGGACAATTCACCCCTCCACTTT,CASSQDRDRDNSPLHF
TRBJ1-5,NA,NA,TRBV18,TGTGCCAGCTCACCAGTGGGCTATAGCAATCAGCCCCAGCATTTT,CASSPVGYSNQPQHF
TRBJ1-5,NA,many,TRBV7-2,TGTGCCAGCAGCTTAGAGGCAGGGAACAATCAGCCCCAGCATTTT,CASSLEAGNNQPQHF
TRBJ1-1,TRBD1,many,TRBV29-1,TGCAGCGGGGGGACAGGGACTGCTGAAGCTTTCTTT,CSGGTGTAEAFF
TRBJ1-2,TRBD1,few,TRBV11-2,TGTGCCAGCAGCCCCCTCCGGGACAGAGTCAACTATGGCTACACCTTC,CASSPLRDRVNYGYTF
TRBJ2-7,TRBD1,NA,TRBV10-3,TGTGCCATCAGTGGGGACAGTCTCAGCGAGCAGTACTTC,CAISGDSLSEQYF
TRBJ1-2,TRBD1,NA,TRBV6-1,TGTGCCAGCAGTGAACAAGGACAGGGGCGGTATGGCTACACCTTC,CASSEQGQGRYGYTF
TRBJ1-5,TRBD1,many,TRBV2,TGTGCCAGCAGTATTGGGACAGATAGCAATCAGCCCCAGCATTTT,CASSIGTDSNQPQHF
TRBJ2-2,TRBD2,NA,TRBV7-3,TGTGCCAACAGCCGGGCGGGGGGCACCGGGGAGCTGTTTTTT,CANSRAGGTGELFF
TRBJ2-7,TRBD2,few,TRBV13,TGTGCCAGCAGCTCAATAGCGGGAGGGCTCTACGAGCAGTACTTC,CASSSIAGGLYEQYF
TRBJ1-1,TRBD1,few,TRBV5-8,TGCGCCAGCAGCTTGACGACAGGGGGCAACACTGAAGCTTTCTTT,CASSLTTGGNTEAFF
TRBJ1-4,NA,NA,TRBV5-6,TGTGCCAGCAGCTTGGACCGCTTTGCAACTAATGAAAAACTGTTTTTT,CASSLDRFATNEKLFF
TRBJ2-7,NA,many,TRBV7-8,TGCGCCAGCAGCCCCCAGGACAGCCATTACGAGCAGTACTTC,CASSPQDSHYEQYF
TRBJ1-1,NA,many,TRBV2,TGTGCCAGCAGTGAAGGCAGGGAAAACCCTGAAGCTTTCTTT,CASSEGRENPEAFF
TRBJ2-7,TRBD2,few,TRBV4-1,TGCGCCAGCAGCCAACAAGCGGGAGGGCCCTACGAGCAGTACTTC,CASSQQAGGPYEQYF
TRBJ2-6,TRBD1,NA,TRBV5-1,TGCGCCAGCAGCTTCCGGGACAGCGTCCTGACTTTC,CASSFRDSVLTF
TRBJ2-7,TRBD2,few,TRBV19,TGTGCCAGTAGCCCGGGGACTAGCCTGGGCGAGCAGTACTTC,CASSPGTSLGEQYF
TRBJ1-1,NA,NA,TRBV27,TGTGCCAGCAGTTTCGACTCCAATCGGATGAACACTGAAGCTTTCTTT,CASSFDSNRMNTEAFF
TRBJ1-5,TRBD1,few,TRBV5-5,TGTGCCTGGGGGCAGGGGGCTGGGTCCCAGCATTTT,CAWGQGAGSQHF
TRBJ1-5,NA,many,TRBV19,TGTGCCAGTAGTATAGATCGTCAGCCCCAGCATTTT,CASSIDRQPQHF
TRBJ1-2,NA,few,TRBV7-3,TGTGCCAGCACCCCGGACAGTTCCCGCCTCTATGGCTACACCTTC,CASTPDSSRLYGYTF
TRBJ1-2,TRBD1,NA,TRBV20-1,TGCAGTGCTAGACATGGTGGGACAGGGTTTGGCTACACCTTC,CSARHGGTGFGYTF
TRBJ2-7,TRBD1,NA,TRBV7-9,TGTGCCAGCAGCAGTACAGGGGGCCCCACCTACGAGCAGTACTTC,CASSSTGGPTYEQYF
TRBJ2-7,NA,many,TRBV29-1,TGCAGCGTTGGAGGCGGGGAGGCCTACGAGCAGTACTTC,CSVGGGEAYEQYF
TRBJ1-4,NA,few,TRBV7-2,TGTGCCAGCAGCCGGCTCTCTTCTGAAAAACTGTTTTTT,CASSRLSSEKLFF
TRBJ2-2,NA,NA,TRBV5-1,TGCGCCAGCAGCTCCGGGCTCTCCGGGGAGCTGTTTTTT,CASSSGLSGELFF
TRBJ2-5,NA,NA,TRBV2,TGTGCCAGCGGTCCGGGGTACCAAGAGACCCAGTACTTC,CASGPGYQETQYF
TRBJ2-5,NA,once,TRBV10-3,TGTGCCATCGCCCTGGGTGGCCAGTACTTC,CAIALGGQYF
TRBJ2-5,TRBD1,NA,TRBV11-2,TGTGCCAGCAGCTTAGGTCAGCAGGGGGTGAGAGAGACCCAGTACTTC,CASSLGQQGVRETQYF
TRBJ1-2,TRBD1,NA,TRBV29-1,TGCAGCCTTGGGACAGGGGGCTACACCTTC,CSLGTGGYTF